This is a list of T cell receptor beta chains from one sample in a study of Ad26.COV2.S vaccination and SARS-CoV-2 variants. The data were produced by immunoSEQ multiplex PCR, yet TCRdb's version contains in-frame clones alone and is incomplete. The top ten hold 4.5% to 5.5% of the sample, which has 300,000 to 350,000 clones, roughly nine tenths seen once. The specimen comprised peripheral blood, sampled in a trial of Ad26.COV2.S vaccine versus placebo. All receptors come from a person aged 18 to 59 who received the Ad26.COV2.S COVID-19 vaccine or a placebo. Each CDR3 is given with its conserved first and last residue. Fields, in order: clone size, D gene, J gene, V gene, CDR3 DNA, CDR3 protein. A D gene is named only where the DNA matches it firmly. The size of a clone is reported for some rows only, either as once, few or many, or as a class for expanded clones.

abundance: -
d_gene: TRBD2
j_gene: TRBJ2-4
v_gene: TRBV7-9
CDR3nt: TGTGCCAGCAGCTTACTGCGGGAGGGGAACATTCAGTACTTC
CDR3aa: CASSLLREGNIQYF

abundance: -
d_gene: TRBD1
j_gene: TRBJ1-3
v_gene: TRBV28
CDR3nt: TGTGCCAGCAGTCCCGGACAGGGTGGTTATGGAAACACCATATATTTT
CDR3aa: CASSPGQGGYGNTIYF

abundance: -
d_gene: TRBD2
j_gene: TRBJ2-7
v_gene: TRBV27
CDR3nt: TGTGCCAGCAGTTTCGCTAGCGGTCTCCCCTACGAGCAGTACTTC
CDR3aa: CASSFASGLPYEQYF

abundance: -
d_gene: -
j_gene: TRBJ1-2
v_gene: TRBV27
CDR3nt: TGTGCCAGCCATGGGACATCTAACTATGGCTACACCTTC
CDR3aa: CASHGTSNYGYTF

abundance: -
d_gene: -
j_gene: TRBJ1-6
v_gene: TRBV19
CDR3nt: TGTGCCAGTAGTATTTTGGGAGATAGGAATTCACCCCTCCACTTT
CDR3aa: CASSILGDRNSPLHF

abundance: -
d_gene: TRBD1
j_gene: TRBJ1-1
v_gene: TRBV6-2/TRBV6-3
CDR3nt: TGTGCCAGCAGTTACAGGACAGGGACCACTGAAGCTTTCTTT
CDR3aa: CASSYRTGTTEAFF

abundance: -
d_gene: -
j_gene: TRBJ1-6
v_gene: TRBV5-4
CDR3nt: TGTGCCAGCAGCTTGGCAGGGCGAAATTCACCCCTCCACTTT
CDR3aa: CASSLAGRNSPLHF

abundance: -
d_gene: -
j_gene: TRBJ2-7
v_gene: TRBV14
CDR3nt: TGTGCCAGCAGCCAAGTCGGGTCCTTATCCTACGAGCAGTACTTC
CDR3aa: CASSQVGSLSYEQYF

abundance: -
d_gene: -
j_gene: TRBJ1-1
v_gene: TRBV12-3/TRBV12-4
CDR3nt: TGTGCCAGCAACATACCCCGTGCCACTGAAGCTTTCTTT
CDR3aa: CASNIPRATEAFF

abundance: -
d_gene: TRBD1
j_gene: TRBJ1-1
v_gene: TRBV7-6
CDR3nt: TGTGCCAGCAGCTTAGGCAGGGCGACACAGGGGAGGAACACTGAAGCTTTCTTT
CDR3aa: CASSLGRATQGRNTEAFF

abundance: -
d_gene: -
j_gene: TRBJ2-5
v_gene: TRBV5-1
CDR3nt: TGCGCCAGCGCGCCTAGCTTGGAGACCCAGTACTTC
CDR3aa: CASAPSLETQYF

abundance: -
d_gene: -
j_gene: TRBJ1-1
v_gene: TRBV11-1
CDR3nt: TGTGCCAGCAGCTTAGGAACAGAGCTTGAAGCTTTCTTT
CDR3aa: CASSLGTELEAFF

abundance: -
d_gene: -
j_gene: TRBJ2-3
v_gene: TRBV5-4
CDR3nt: TGTGCCAGCAGCCCCCAGACGATAAGCACAGATACGCAGTATTTT
CDR3aa: CASSPQTISTDTQYF

abundance: -
d_gene: TRBD1
j_gene: TRBJ2-2
v_gene: TRBV24-1
CDR3nt: TGTGCCACCAGTGGTACAGGGGTAAGGGGGACCGGGGAGCTGTTTTTT
CDR3aa: CATSGTGVRGTGELFF

abundance: -
d_gene: TRBD1
j_gene: TRBJ1-2
v_gene: TRBV7-9
CDR3nt: TGTGCCAGCAGCTTATCCCCCCCCCGGGACAGAAGAGGTGGCTACACCTTC
CDR3aa: CASSLSPPRDRRGGYTF

abundance: -
d_gene: TRBD2
j_gene: TRBJ2-1
v_gene: TRBV12-5
CDR3nt: TGTGCTAGTGGTTTGGGGTTAGCGGGAGCCAGCGAGCAGTTCTTC
CDR3aa: CASGLGLAGASEQFF

abundance: -
d_gene: -
j_gene: TRBJ1-1
v_gene: TRBV6-5
CDR3nt: TGTGCCAGCAGCCCCGGGACGGTTGAAGCTTTCTTT
CDR3aa: CASSPGTVEAFF

abundance: -
d_gene: -
j_gene: TRBJ1-1
v_gene: TRBV6-1
CDR3nt: TGTGCCAGCAGTGAATGGGGGTCCCCTGAAGCTTTCTTT
CDR3aa: CASSEWGSPEAFF

abundance: -
d_gene: -
j_gene: TRBJ2-1
v_gene: TRBV13
CDR3nt: TGTGCCAGCAGCTTAGGGCTCAACAATGAGCAGTTCTTC
CDR3aa: CASSLGLNNEQFF

abundance: -
d_gene: -
j_gene: TRBJ1-2
v_gene: TRBV9
CDR3nt: TGTGCCAGCAGCGTAGAGTCGGCCAGGGAAAGCGGCTACACCTTC
CDR3aa: CASSVESARESGYTF

abundance: -
d_gene: TRBD2
j_gene: TRBJ2-1
v_gene: TRBV24-1
CDR3nt: TGTGCCACCAGTGATACAAAGCGGGATCGCTACAATGAGCAGTTCTTC
CDR3aa: CATSDTKRDRYNEQFF

abundance: -
d_gene: TRBD1
j_gene: TRBJ1-1
v_gene: TRBV4-2
CDR3nt: TGTGCCAGCAGCCAGGCTACCGGGCCAGGGGGGAGAGCTTTCTTT
CDR3aa: CASSQATGPGGRAFF

abundance: once
d_gene: -
j_gene: TRBJ2-7
v_gene: TRBV21-1
CDR3nt: TGTGCCAGCAGTCCAAGCGGGCTAGCGGGGGTATACGAGCAGTACTTC
CDR3aa: CASSPSGLAGVYEQYF

abundance: -
d_gene: -
j_gene: TRBJ1-1
v_gene: TRBV29-1
CDR3nt: TGCAGCGTTGAAGGGGATCTCTTCACCGAAGCTTTCTTT
CDR3aa: CSVEGDLFTEAFF

abundance: -
d_gene: -
j_gene: TRBJ1-1
v_gene: TRBV6-2/TRBV6-3
CDR3nt: TGTGCCAGCAGTAGACCGGGACGGGAGGTGGCTTTCTTT
CDR3aa: CASSRPGREVAFF

abundance: once
d_gene: -
j_gene: TRBJ2-3
v_gene: TRBV7-3
CDR3nt: TGTGCCAGCAGCTTGTCCGGGGGCCCAGATACGCAGTATTTT
CDR3aa: CASSLSGGPDTQYF

abundance: -
d_gene: TRBD2
j_gene: TRBJ2-3
v_gene: TRBV7-8
CDR3nt: TGTGCCAGCAGCTTAATGACTAGCGGGAGTACAGATACGCAGTATTTT
CDR3aa: CASSLMTSGSTDTQYF

abundance: few
d_gene: -
j_gene: TRBJ1-6
v_gene: TRBV9
CDR3nt: TGTGCCAGCAGCGTAGCCACAGCGAATTCACCCCTCCACTTT
CDR3aa: CASSVATANSPLHF

abundance: -
d_gene: -
j_gene: TRBJ2-1
v_gene: TRBV5-1
CDR3nt: TGCGCCAGCAGCCCCGCTCTGGGGGTGGTTGAGCAGTTCTTC
CDR3aa: CASSPALGVVEQFF

abundance: -
d_gene: -
j_gene: TRBJ1-6
v_gene: TRBV6-5
CDR3nt: TGTGCCAGCTCGGGCTACGACTATAATTCACCCCTCCACTTT
CDR3aa: CASSGYDYNSPLHF

abundance: -
d_gene: -
j_gene: TRBJ2-1
v_gene: TRBV7-9
CDR3nt: TGTGCCAGCAGCTTATCATGGGAGCAGTTCTTC
CDR3aa: CASSLSWEQFF

abundance: -
d_gene: -
j_gene: TRBJ2-6
v_gene: TRBV11-1
CDR3nt: TGTGCCAGCACCGGGTACTCTGGGGCCAACGTCCTGACTTTC
CDR3aa: CASTGYSGANVLTF

abundance: -
d_gene: TRBD1
j_gene: TRBJ1-1
v_gene: TRBV10-3
CDR3nt: TGTGCCATCAGGGGCTCCGGACAGGCCGAAGCTTTCTTT
CDR3aa: CAIRGSGQAEAFF

abundance: -
d_gene: -
j_gene: TRBJ2-5
v_gene: TRBV30
CDR3nt: TGTGCCTGGAACCCGCAGCCGGGGGAGACCCAGTACTTC
CDR3aa: CAWNPQPGETQYF

abundance: -
d_gene: -
j_gene: TRBJ2-5
v_gene: TRBV11-1
CDR3nt: TGTGCCAGCAGCACCGGGACACGGCAAGAGACCCAGTACTTC
CDR3aa: CASSTGTRQETQYF

abundance: -
d_gene: -
j_gene: TRBJ2-3
v_gene: TRBV3-1/TRBV3-2
CDR3nt: TGTGCCAGCAGCCAAGAGAGGGCGGGTAGCACAGATACGCAGTATTTT
CDR3aa: CASSQERAGSTDTQYF

abundance: -
d_gene: -
j_gene: TRBJ2-1
v_gene: TRBV6-5
CDR3nt: TGTGCCAGCACGGGACCTAACTCCTACAATGAGCAGTTCTTC
CDR3aa: CASTGPNSYNEQFF

abundance: -
d_gene: -
j_gene: TRBJ1-4
v_gene: TRBV6-5
CDR3nt: TGTGCCAGCAGCTTAAACCCCGGGGAGGATGAAAAACTGTTTTTT
CDR3aa: CASSLNPGEDEKLFF

abundance: -
d_gene: -
j_gene: TRBJ1-1
v_gene: TRBV7-3
CDR3nt: TGTGCCAGCAGCTTGGGGGGATTGAACACTGAAGCTTTCTTT
CDR3aa: CASSLGGLNTEAFF

abundance: -
d_gene: TRBD1
j_gene: TRBJ1-2
v_gene: TRBV18
CDR3nt: TGTGCCAGCTCCCTTGGACAGGGAGGTCAGTACACCTTC
CDR3aa: CASSLGQGGQYTF

abundance: -
d_gene: TRBD2
j_gene: TRBJ2-3
v_gene: TRBV4-1
CDR3nt: TGCGCCAGCAGCCAAGGAGCCGGGACTAGCGGGGCTTTCACAGATACGCAGTATTTT
CDR3aa: CASSQGAGTSGAFTDTQYF

abundance: -
d_gene: TRBD2
j_gene: TRBJ2-7
v_gene: TRBV6-5
CDR3nt: TGTGCCAGCAGGGCGGGGGGGCCCTCCGAGCAGTACTTC
CDR3aa: CASRAGGPSEQYF

abundance: -
d_gene: -
j_gene: TRBJ1-4
v_gene: TRBV4-3
CDR3nt: TGCGCCAGCAGCCAAGGTGTGAGTGGGGGACGGGGCTTAAAGGAAAAACTGTTTTTT
CDR3aa: CASSQGVSGGRGLKEKLFF